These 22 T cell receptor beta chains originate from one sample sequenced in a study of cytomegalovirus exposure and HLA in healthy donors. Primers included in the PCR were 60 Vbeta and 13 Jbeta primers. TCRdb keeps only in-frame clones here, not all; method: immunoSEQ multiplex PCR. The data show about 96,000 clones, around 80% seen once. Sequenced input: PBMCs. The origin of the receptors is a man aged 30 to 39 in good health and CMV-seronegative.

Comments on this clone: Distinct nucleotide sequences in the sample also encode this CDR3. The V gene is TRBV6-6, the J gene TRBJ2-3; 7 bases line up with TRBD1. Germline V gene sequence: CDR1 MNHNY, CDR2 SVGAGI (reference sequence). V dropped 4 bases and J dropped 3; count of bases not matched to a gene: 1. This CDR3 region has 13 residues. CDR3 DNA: TGTGCCAGCAGTTCACAGGGGACAGATACGCAGTATTTT. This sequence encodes CASSSQGTDTQYF.

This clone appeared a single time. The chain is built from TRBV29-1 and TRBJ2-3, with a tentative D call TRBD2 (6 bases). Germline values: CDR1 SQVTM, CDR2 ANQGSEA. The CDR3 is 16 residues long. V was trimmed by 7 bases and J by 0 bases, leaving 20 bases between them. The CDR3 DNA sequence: TGCAGCGACTGGCGTGCGGGGCCGCTGAGCACAGATACGCAGTATTTT. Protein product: CSDWRAGPLSTDTQYF.

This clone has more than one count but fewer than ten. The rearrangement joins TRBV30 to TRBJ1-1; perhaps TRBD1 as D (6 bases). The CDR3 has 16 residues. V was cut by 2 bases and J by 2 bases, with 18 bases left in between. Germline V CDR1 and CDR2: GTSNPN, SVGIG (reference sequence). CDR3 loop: CAWSSYGTPFNTEAFF. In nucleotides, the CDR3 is TGTGCCTGGAGTTCATACGGGACACCTTTCAACACTGAAGCTTTCTTT.

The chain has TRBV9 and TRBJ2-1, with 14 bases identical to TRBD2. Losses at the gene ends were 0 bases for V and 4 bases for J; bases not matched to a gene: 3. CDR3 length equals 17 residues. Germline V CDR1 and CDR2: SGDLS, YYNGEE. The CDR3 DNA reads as TGTGCCAGCAGCGTAGATTGGACTAGCGGGGGGTACAATGAGCAGTTCTTC. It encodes CASSVDWTSGGYNEQFF.

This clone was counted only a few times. CDR3 sequence: CASSNQGTEQFF. Written as DNA, the CDR3 is TGTGCCAGCAGTAATCAGGGGACTGAGCAGTTCTTC. The chain carries TRBV7-3 and TRBJ2-1, with a tentative D call TRBD1 (6 bases). CDR3 length: 12 amino acids. Trimming cost V 6 bases and J 9 bases, with 12 bases left between them. Germline V gene lookup returns CDR1 SGHTA and CDR2 FQGTGA.

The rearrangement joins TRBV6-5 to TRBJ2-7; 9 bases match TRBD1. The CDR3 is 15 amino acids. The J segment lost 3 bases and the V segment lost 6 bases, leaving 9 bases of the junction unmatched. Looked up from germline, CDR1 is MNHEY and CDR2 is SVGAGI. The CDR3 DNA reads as TGTGCCAGCAGCCTAGGGGGGGACAGGGACTACGAGCAGTACTTC. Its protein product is CASSLGGDRDYEQYF.

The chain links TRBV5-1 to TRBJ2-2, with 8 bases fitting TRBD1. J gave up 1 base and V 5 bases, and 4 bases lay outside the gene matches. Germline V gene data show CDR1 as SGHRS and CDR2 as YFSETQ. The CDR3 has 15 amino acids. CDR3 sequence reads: CASRSGQGNTGELFF. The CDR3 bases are TGCGCCAGCAGGTCCGGACAGGGGAACACCGGGGAGCTGTTTTTT.

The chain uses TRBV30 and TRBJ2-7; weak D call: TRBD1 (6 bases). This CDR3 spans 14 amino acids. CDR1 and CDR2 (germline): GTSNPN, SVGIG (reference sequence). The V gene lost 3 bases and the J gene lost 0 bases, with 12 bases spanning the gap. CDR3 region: CAWRQGTISYEQYF. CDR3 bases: TGTGCCTGGAGACAGGGAACTATCTCCTACGAGCAGTACTTC.

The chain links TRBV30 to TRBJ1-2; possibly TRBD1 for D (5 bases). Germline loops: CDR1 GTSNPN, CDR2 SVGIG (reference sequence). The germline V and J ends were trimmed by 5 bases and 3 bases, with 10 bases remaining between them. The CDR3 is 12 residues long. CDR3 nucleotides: TGTGCCTGGCTGGGGGAGGACTATGGCTACACCTTC. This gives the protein CAWLGEDYGYTF.

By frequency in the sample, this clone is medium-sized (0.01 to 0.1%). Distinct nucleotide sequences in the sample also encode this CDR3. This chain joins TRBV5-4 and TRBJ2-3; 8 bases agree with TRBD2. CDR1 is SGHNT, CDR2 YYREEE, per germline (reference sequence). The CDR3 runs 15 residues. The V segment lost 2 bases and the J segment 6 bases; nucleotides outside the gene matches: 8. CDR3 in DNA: TGTGCCAGCAGCTTCTACGGGGGGGCTGGTGATACGCAGTATTTT. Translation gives CASSFYGGAGDTQYF.

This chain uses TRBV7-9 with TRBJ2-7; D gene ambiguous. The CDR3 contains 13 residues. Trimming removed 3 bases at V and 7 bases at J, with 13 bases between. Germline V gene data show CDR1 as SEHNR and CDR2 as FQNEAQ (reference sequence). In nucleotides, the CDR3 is TGTGCCAGCAGCTTTCAGCCAAACGGGGAGCAGTACTTC. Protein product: CASSFQPNGEQYF. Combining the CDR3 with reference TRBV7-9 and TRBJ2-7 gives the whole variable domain DTGVSQNPRHKITKRGQNVTFRCDPISEHNRLYWYRQTLGQGPEFLTYFQNEAQLEKSRLLSDRFSAERPKGSFSTLEIQRTEQGDSAMYLCASSFQPNGEQYFGPGTRLTVT.

The CDR3 DNA sequence: TGTGCTAGTGGTTTGGTACAGGGGGATGGTGGCTACACCTTC. Translating gives CASGLVQGDGGYTF. This chain connects TRBV12-5 to TRBJ1-2; 8 bases line up with TRBD1. This CDR3 is 14 amino acids long. Trimming at V came to 0 bases and at J to 7 bases, leaving 4 bases not matched to a gene. Germline V CDR1 and CDR2: LGHNT, FRNRAP.

The CDR3 DNA reads TGTGCCAGCAGCCCTCGACAGGGGGAACCGTATGGCTACACCTTC. It yields the protein CASSPRQGEPYGYTF. The chain has TRBV14 and TRBJ1-2; the match to TRBD1 covers 9 bases. Per the germline V gene, CDR1 is SGHDN and CDR2 is FVKESK. The CDR3 runs 15 residues. The V gene end was trimmed by 4 bases and the J gene end by 5 bases; junction bases not matched to a gene: 8.

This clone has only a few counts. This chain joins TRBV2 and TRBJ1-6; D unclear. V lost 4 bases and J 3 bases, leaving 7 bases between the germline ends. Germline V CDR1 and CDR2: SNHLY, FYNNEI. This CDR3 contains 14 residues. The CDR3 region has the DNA TGTGCCAGCAGTGGGCAGGACTATAATTCACCCCTCCACTTT. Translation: CASSGQDYNSPLHF.

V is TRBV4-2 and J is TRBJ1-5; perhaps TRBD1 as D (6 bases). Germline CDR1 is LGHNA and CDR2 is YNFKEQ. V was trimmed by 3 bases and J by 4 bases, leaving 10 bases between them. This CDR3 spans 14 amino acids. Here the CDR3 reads CASSQDSWNQPQHF. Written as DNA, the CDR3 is TGTGCCAGCAGCCAGGACAGTTGGAATCAGCCCCAGCATTTT.

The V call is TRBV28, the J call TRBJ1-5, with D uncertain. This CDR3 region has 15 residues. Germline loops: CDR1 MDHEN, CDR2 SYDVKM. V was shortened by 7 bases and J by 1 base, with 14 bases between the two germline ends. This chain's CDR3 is CASTRSGTSNQPQHF. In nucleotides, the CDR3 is TGTGCCAGCACCCGGTCGGGTACGAGCAATCAGCCCCAGCATTTT.

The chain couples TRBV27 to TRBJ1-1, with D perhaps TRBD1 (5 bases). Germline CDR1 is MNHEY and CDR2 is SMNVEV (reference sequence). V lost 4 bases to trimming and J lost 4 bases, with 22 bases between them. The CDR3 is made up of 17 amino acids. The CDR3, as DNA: TGTGCCAGCAGTTACTACAGACAGCGAATGGCGATCACTGAAGCTTTCTTT. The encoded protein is CASSYYRQRMAITEAFF.

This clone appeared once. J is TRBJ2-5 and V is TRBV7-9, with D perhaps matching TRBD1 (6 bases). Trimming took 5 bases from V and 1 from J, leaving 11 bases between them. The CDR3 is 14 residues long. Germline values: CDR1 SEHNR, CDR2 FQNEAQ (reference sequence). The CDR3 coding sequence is TGTGCCAGCAGCGACCTACAGGGCCAAGAGACCCAGTACTTC. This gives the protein CASSDLQGQETQYF.

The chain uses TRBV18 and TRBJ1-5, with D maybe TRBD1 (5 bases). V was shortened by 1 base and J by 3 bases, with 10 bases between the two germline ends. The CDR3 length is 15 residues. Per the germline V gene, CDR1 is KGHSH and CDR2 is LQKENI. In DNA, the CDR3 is TGTGCCAGCTCACCACGGTCAGGGTCCAATCAGCCCCAGCATTTT. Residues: CASSPRSGSNQPQHF. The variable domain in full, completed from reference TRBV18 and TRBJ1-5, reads NAGVMQNPRHLVRRRGQEARLRCSPMKGHSHVYWYRQLPEEGLKFMVYLQKENIIDESGMPKERFSAEFPKEGPSILRIQQVVRGDSAAYFCASSPRSGSNQPQHFGDGTRLSIL.

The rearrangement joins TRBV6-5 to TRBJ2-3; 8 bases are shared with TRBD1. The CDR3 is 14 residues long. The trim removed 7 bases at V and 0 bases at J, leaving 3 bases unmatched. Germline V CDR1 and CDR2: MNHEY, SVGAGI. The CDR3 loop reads CASTRGPSTDTQYF. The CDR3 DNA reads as TGTGCCAGCACCAGGGGGCCGAGCACAGATACGCAGTATTTT.

CDR3: CASSPGQGPTEKLFF. The DNA for the CDR3 is TGTGCCAGCAGCCCAGGACAGGGCCCTACCGAAAAACTGTTTTTT. The gene calls are TRBV7-8 and TRBJ1-4, with 8 bases fitting TRBD1. V lost 5 bases to trimming and J lost 8 bases; unmatched junction nucleotides: 10. The germline gives CDR1 SGHVS, CDR2 FQNEAQ. The CDR3 totals 15 residues.

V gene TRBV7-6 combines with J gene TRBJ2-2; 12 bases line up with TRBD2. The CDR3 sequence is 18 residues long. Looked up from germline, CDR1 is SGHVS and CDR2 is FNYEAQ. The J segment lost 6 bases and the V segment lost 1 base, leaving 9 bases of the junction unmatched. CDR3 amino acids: CASSLGASGGAAAGELFF. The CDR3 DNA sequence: TGTGCCAGCAGCTTAGGCGCTAGCGGGGGGGCCGCGGCCGGGGAGCTGTTTTTT.